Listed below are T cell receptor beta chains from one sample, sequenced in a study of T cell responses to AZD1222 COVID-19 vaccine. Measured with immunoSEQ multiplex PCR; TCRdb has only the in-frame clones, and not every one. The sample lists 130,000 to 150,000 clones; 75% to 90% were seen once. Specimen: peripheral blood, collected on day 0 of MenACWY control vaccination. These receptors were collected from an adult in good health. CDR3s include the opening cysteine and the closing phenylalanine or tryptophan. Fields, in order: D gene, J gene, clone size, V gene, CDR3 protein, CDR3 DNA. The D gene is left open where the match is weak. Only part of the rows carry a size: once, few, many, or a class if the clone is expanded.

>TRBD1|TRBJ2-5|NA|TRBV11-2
CASSAGTGYQETQYF
TGTGCCAGCAGCGCCGGGACAGGATACCAAGAGACCCAGTACTTC
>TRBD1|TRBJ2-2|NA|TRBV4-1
CASSQVQGAVGELFF
TGCGCCAGCAGCCAAGTTCAGGGGGCGGTCGGGGAGCTGTTTTTT
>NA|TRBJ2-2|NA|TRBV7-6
CASSLEPGKGELFF
TGTGCCAGCAGCTTGGAGCCGGGGAAAGGGGAGCTGTTTTTT
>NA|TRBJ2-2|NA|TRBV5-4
CASSLQGSTGELFF
TGTGCCAGCAGCTTACAGGGTTCCACCGGGGAGCTGTTTTTT
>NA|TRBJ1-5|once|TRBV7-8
CASSYTGRNQPQHF
TGTGCCAGCAGCTATACAGGGAGGAATCAGCCCCAGCATTTT
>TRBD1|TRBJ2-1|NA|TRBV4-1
CASSQIVGQVYNEQFF
TGCGCCAGCAGCCAGATCGTCGGACAGGTCTACAATGAGCAGTTCTTC
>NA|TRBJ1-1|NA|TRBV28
CASSLVPEGTEAFF
TGTGCCAGCAGTTTGGTTCCCGAGGGCACTGAAGCTTTCTTT
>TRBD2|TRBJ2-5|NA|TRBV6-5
CASSYSILAPDPQYF
TGTGCCAGCAGTTACTCAATACTAGCGCCGGATCCCCAGTACTTC
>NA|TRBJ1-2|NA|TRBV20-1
CSASPAGNLYGYTF
TGCAGTGCTAGTCCGGCAGGGAATCTATATGGCTACACCTTC
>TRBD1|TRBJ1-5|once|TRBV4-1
CASSLIDRGNQPQHF
TGCGCCAGCAGCCTAATCGACAGGGGCAATCAGCCCCAGCATTTT
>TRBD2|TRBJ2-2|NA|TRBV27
CASSLRLAGAAKGGELFF
TGTGCCAGCAGTTTAAGACTAGCGGGGGCCGCCAAAGGCGGGGAGCTGTTTTTT
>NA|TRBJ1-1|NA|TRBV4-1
CASSQVGLGEAFF
TGCGCCAGCAGCCAAGTAGGCTTGGGCGAAGCTTTCTTT
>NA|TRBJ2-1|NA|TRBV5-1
CASSLEGGNYNEQFF
TGCGCCAGCAGCTTGGAGGGGGGCAACTACAATGAGCAGTTCTTC
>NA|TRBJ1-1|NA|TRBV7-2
CASSLMGGGTEAFF
TGTGCCAGCAGCTTGATGGGGGGCGGGACTGAAGCTTTCTTT
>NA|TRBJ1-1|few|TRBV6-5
CASSYSRGNTEAFF
TGTGCCAGCAGTTACTCGAGAGGGAACACTGAAGCTTTCTTT
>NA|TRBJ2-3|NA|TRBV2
CASRRGDSFTDTQYF
TGTGCCAGCAGGAGGGGCGACAGTTTCACAGATACGCAGTATTTT
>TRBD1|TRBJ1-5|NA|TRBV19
CASSRSGQGGQPQHF
TGTGCCAGTAGCCGTTCAGGACAGGGAGGTCAGCCCCAGCATTTT
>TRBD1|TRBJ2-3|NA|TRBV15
CATSARDRGSDTQYF
TGTGCCACCAGCGCCCGGGACAGGGGATCAGATACGCAGTATTTT
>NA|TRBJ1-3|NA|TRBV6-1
CASSDMGSDTIYF
TGTGCCAGCAGTGATATGGGGTCGGACACCATATATTTT
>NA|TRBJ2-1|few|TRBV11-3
CASSLSRDEQFF
TGTGCCAGCAGCTTATCGCGGGATGAGCAGTTCTTC
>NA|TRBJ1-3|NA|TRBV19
CASSARAGNTIYF
TGTGCCAGTAGTGCCCGGGCTGGAAACACCATATATTTT
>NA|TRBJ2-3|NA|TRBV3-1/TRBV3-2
CASSQGLEISTDTQYF
TGTGCCAGCAGCCAAGGACTAGAAATAAGCACAGATACGCAGTATTTT
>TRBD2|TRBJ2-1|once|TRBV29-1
CSVDSGGPNEQFF
TGCAGCGTTGACAGCGGGGGGCCCAATGAGCAGTTCTTC
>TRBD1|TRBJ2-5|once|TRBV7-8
CASSLAGRGQETQYF
TGTGCCAGCAGCTTAGCAGGCAGGGGGCAAGAGACCCAGTACTTC
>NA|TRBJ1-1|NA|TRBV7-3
CASSLIQHSEAFF
TGTGCCAGCAGCTTAATCCAGCACAGCGAGGCTTTCTTT
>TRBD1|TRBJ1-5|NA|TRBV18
CATSQGDQPQHF
TGTGCCACCTCTCAGGGGGATCAGCCCCAGCATTTT
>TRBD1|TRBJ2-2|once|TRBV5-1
CASRGETGVRTGELFF
TGCGCCAGCAGGGGGGAAACAGGGGTTCGCACCGGGGAGCTGTTTTTT
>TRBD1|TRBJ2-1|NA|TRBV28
CASSLWVRTGSQDEQFF
TGTGCCAGCAGTTTATGGGTCAGGACAGGGTCACAAGATGAGCAGTTCTTC
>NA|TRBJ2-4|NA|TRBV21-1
CASSASGGLAKNIQYF
TGTGCCAGCAGCGCCTCGGGGGGGCTAGCCAAAAACATTCAGTACTTC
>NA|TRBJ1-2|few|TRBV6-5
CASTTAGGKDGYTF
TGTGCCAGCACCACCGCGGGGGGCAAGGATGGCTACACCTTC
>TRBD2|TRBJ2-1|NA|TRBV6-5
CASSYNGGAGTEQFF
TGTGCCAGCAGTTACAACGGGGGGGCCGGTACTGAGCAGTTCTTC
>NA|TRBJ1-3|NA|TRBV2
CASSEEGTIYF
TGTGCCAGCAGTGAAGAGGGAACCATATATTTT
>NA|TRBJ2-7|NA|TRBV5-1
CASSLGHDLPEQYF
TGCGCCAGCAGCTTGGGACATGACCTTCCCGAGCAGTACTTC
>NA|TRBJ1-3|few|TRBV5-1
CASSGKGPSGNTIYF
TGCGCCAGCAGCGGAAAGGGGCCCTCTGGAAACACCATATATTTT
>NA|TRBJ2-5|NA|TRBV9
CASSVVGVPQETQYF
TGTGCCAGCAGCGTTGTCGGGGTCCCCCAAGAGACCCAGTACTTC
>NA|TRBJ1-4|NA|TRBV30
CAWSLLLPNRAGGEKLFF
TGTGCCTGGAGTCTTCTTCTCCCGAACAGGGCGGGGGGTGAAAAACTGTTTTTT
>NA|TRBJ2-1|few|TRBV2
CASSETQAPYNEQFF
TGTGCCAGCAGTGAAACGCAGGCTCCCTACAATGAGCAGTTCTTC
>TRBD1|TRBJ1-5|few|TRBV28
CASSSMDRRPRPQHF
TGTGCCAGCAGTTCCATGGACAGGCGGCCTCGGCCCCAGCATTTT
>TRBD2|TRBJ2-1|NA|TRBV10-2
CASMGTGTSGGKSSYNEQFF
TGCGCCAGCATGGGAACCGGGACTAGCGGGGGGAAGAGCTCCTACAATGAGCAGTTCTTC
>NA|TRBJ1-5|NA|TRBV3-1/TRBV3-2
CASSQKGHEPQHF
TGTGCCAGCAGCCAAAAAGGTCATGAGCCCCAGCATTTT
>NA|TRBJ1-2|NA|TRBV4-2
CASSQERGHGYTF
TGTGCCAGCAGCCAAGAAAGAGGGCATGGCTACACCTTC
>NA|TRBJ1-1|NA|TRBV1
CTSSPHVFERQDEAFF
TGCACCAGCAGCCCACATGTTTTCGAGCGTCAGGATGAAGCTTTCTTT
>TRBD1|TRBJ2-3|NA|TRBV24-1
CATSDPKRDRPYF
TGTGCCACCAGTGATCCAAAACGGGACAGGCCTTATTTT
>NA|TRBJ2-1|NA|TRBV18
CASSPRDGSYNEQFF
TGTGCCAGCTCACCCCGGGACGGGTCCTACAATGAGCAGTTCTTC
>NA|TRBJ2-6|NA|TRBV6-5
CASSTRSGANVLTF
TGTGCCAGCAGTACCCGCTCTGGGGCCAACGTCCTGACTTTC
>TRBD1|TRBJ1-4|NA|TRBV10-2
CASSRLATGATNEKLFF
TGCGCCAGCAGTCGATTGGCGACAGGGGCAACTAATGAAAAACTGTTTTTT
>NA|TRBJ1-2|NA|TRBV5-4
CASSPSGGVSGYTF
TGTGCCAGCAGCCCCTCGGGGGGAGTTAGTGGCTACACCTTC
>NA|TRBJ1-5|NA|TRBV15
CATSREANQPQHF
TGTGCCACCAGCAGAGAAGCAAATCAGCCCCAGCATTTT
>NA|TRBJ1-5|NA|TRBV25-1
CASSEYRGETQPQHF
TGTGCCAGCAGTGAATACCGCGGGGAAACTCAGCCCCAGCATTTT
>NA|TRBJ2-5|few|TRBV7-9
CASSHDLQETQYF
TGTGCCAGCAGCCATGACCTCCAAGAGACCCAGTACTTC
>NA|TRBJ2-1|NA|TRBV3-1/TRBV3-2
CASSLRDNEQFF
TGTGCCAGCAGCCTTAGAGACAATGAGCAGTTCTTC
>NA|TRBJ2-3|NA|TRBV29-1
CSVDRGHTQYF
TGCAGCGTGGACCGGGGTCATACGCAGTATTTT